These T cell receptor beta chains were read from a single sample in a study of blood T cells in healthy people across ages. TCRdb reprocessed the 5' RACE reads with MiXCR, giving one entry per CDR3 protein. The sample contains hundreds of thousands of distinct CDR3 sequences, around a fifth of which appear only once. Sequencing was carried out using blood. The receptors shown here come from a man between 70 and 80 years old in good health. Each CDR3 is given with its conserved first and last residue. The order of the fields is clone size, V gene, D gene, CDR3 length, J gene, CDR3 protein, CDR3 DNA. The D gene is left open where the match is weak. Only some rows state a clone size, as once, few, many or a class for expanded clones.

>many|TRBV5-1|NA|14|TRBJ2-7
CASSLGQNSYEQYF
TGCGCCAGCAGCTTGGGACAGAACTCCTACGAGCAGTACTTC
>NA|TRBV2|TRBD2|15|TRBJ2-5
CASTEGRAPQETQYF
TGTGCCAGCACCGAGGGGAGGGCCCCCCAAGAGACCCAGTACTTC
>NA|TRBV27|NA|13|TRBJ2-7
CASISRLGYEQYF
TGTGCCAGCATTAGCCGTCTTGGCTACGAGCAGTACTTC
>NA|TRBV6-6|TRBD1|14|TRBJ2-3
CASTQDRGTDTQYF
TGTGCCAGCACTCAGGACAGGGGCACAGATACGCAGTATTTT
>NA|TRBV9|TRBD2|14|TRBJ2-7
CASSVEIGGYEQYF
TGTGCCAGCAGCGTAGAGATCGGGGGGTACGAGCAGTACTTC
>NA|TRBV6-5|NA|14|TRBJ2-1
CASSEGPLYNEQFF
TGTGCCAGCAGTGAGGGACCTCTGTACAATGAGCAGTTCTTC
>NA|TRBV7-2|TRBD1|17|TRBJ2-6
CASSPGTATSGANVLTF
TGTGCCAGCAGCCCCGGGACAGCGACCTCTGGGGCCAACGTCCTGACTTTC
>NA|TRBV2|NA|12|TRBJ2-2
CASSDGFGELFF
TGTGCCAGCAGTGACGGGTTTGGGGAGCTGTTTTTT
>few|TRBV20-1|NA|15|TRBJ2-1
CSARDSPGWHNEQFF
TGCAGTGCTAGAGATAGCCCAGGGTGGCACAATGAGCAGTTCTTC
>few|TRBV10-3|NA|15|TRBJ1-6
CAISESGTANSPLHF
TGTGCCATCAGTGAGTCGGGGACCGCTAATTCACCCCTCCACTTT
>many|TRBV5-1|NA|14|TRBJ2-7
CASSLDLITYEQYF
TGCGCCAGCAGCTTGGACCTGATTACCTACGAGCAGTACTTC
>NA|TRBV7-9|TRBD2|15|TRBJ2-1
CASSIAGREGHEQFF
TGTGCCAGCAGCATCGCTGGGCGGGAGGGGCATGAGCAGTTCTTC
>NA|TRBV7-9|TRBD1|15|TRBJ1-1
CASSSGQGKDTEAFF
TGTGCCAGCAGCTCTGGACAGGGAAAGGACACTGAAGCTTTCTTT
>few|TRBV20-1|NA|15|TRBJ2-5
CSARDSRDTPETQYF
TGCAGTGCTAGAGATAGTAGGGACACCCCAGAGACCCAGTACTTC
>many|TRBV5-1|TRBD2|17|TRBJ2-1
CASSLAAAGGRGNEQFF
TGCGCCAGCAGCTTGGCCGCGGCGGGAGGACGGGGCAATGAGCAGTTCTTC
>NA|TRBV11-2|NA|12|TRBJ2-3
CASSKRTDTQYF
TGTGCCAGCAGCAAGCGGACAGATACGCAGTATTTT
>NA|TRBV4-1|TRBD1|16|TRBJ2-7
CASSQDPQQGASEQYF
TGCGCCAGCAGCCAAGATCCTCAACAGGGGGCGAGCGAGCAGTACTTC
>few|TRBV5-1|TRBD1|16|TRBJ2-1
CASSLGQGASYNEQFF
TGCGCTAGCAGCTTGGGACAGGGGGCTAGCTACAATGAGCAGTTCTTC
>many|TRBV5-1|TRBD1|14|TRBJ1-1
CASSLGTENTEAFF
TGCGCCAGCAGCCTTGGGACAGAGAACACTGAAGCTTTCTTT
>NA|TRBV10-3|NA|12|TRBJ2-5
CAISEERETQYF
TGTGCCATCAGTGAAGAGCGGGAGACCCAGTACTTC
>few|TRBV12-3/TRBV12-4|NA|13|TRBJ2-7
CASGKGYSYEQYF
TGTGCCAGCGGGAAAGGATATTCCTACGAGCAGTACTTC
>NA|TRBV20-1|TRBD2|14|TRBJ2-7
CSATVGRVAVEQYF
TGCAGTGCTACGGTCGGGAGGGTGGCGGTCGAGCAGTACTTC
>NA|TRBV29-1|TRBD2|15|TRBJ2-1
CSVEATSGSYNEQFF
TGCAGCGTTGAAGCGACTAGCGGGAGTTACAATGAGCAGTTCTTC
>few|TRBV12-3/TRBV12-4|NA|15|TRBJ1-5
CASSFRDYSNQPQHF
TGTGCCAGCAGTTTCAGGGACTATAGCAATCAGCCCCAGCATTTT
>NA|TRBV11-2|NA|15|TRBJ2-4
CASSLEGVAKNIQYF
TGTGCCAGCAGCTTAGAAGGGGTAGCCAAAAACATTCAGTACTTC
>few|TRBV7-2|TRBD2|15|TRBJ2-5
CASSFGGGEGETQYF
TGTGCCAGCAGCTTCGGCGGAGGGGAGGGGGAGACCCAGTACTTC
>many|TRBV4-1|NA|14|TRBJ2-7
CASSQGSWGYEQYF
TGCGCCAGCAGCCAAGGCAGTTGGGGCTACGAGCAGTACTTC
>NA|TRBV12-3/TRBV12-4|TRBD1|15|TRBJ2-1
CASSPRTGRNNEQFF
TGTGCCAGCAGTCCCAGGACAGGTCGCAACAATGAGCAGTTCTTC
>many|TRBV27|NA|13|TRBJ1-1
CASSLRTNTEAFF
TGTGCCAGCAGTTTACGAACGAACACTGAAGCTTTCTTT
>NA|TRBV7-9|TRBD2|15|TRBJ2-7
CASSTAGGLNVEQYF
TGTGCCAGCAGCACTGCGGGAGGTCTCAATGTAGAGCAGTACTTC